What follows is one T cell receptor (beta chain) and its context. Its antigen remains unidentified. One junction end does not reproduce the germline sequence, and a read error may be involved. The sample comes from a study of cytomegalovirus exposure and HLA in healthy donors. The CDR3 loop spans 12 amino acids. Germline V CDR1 and CDR2: SQVTM, ANQGSEA. PCR was performed using 60 Vbeta and 13 Jbeta primers. Here immunoSEQ multiplex PCR was the method, and the copy in TCRdb shows in-frame clones only, minus some. There are about 140,000 clones in the sample; 60% to 85% occur only once, and less than 1.5% lies in the top ten. Study-wide results and caveats: Donors belonging to an Asian-associated ancestry cluster reportedly showed fewer N-insertions in productive TCRs than the approximately 680-donor mean, according to what a later analysis found. Specificity of a few CMV-associated chains for CMV antigens was verified in vitro. A later analysis reported that several of the most significant clusters appeared to be linked to common viral pathogens, among them Epstein-Barr virus.

This receptor was obtained from a male donor in good health and CMV-seropositive. Sequenced: PBMCs. J is TRBJ2-1 and V is TRBV29-1; maybe TRBD1 (5 bases). CDR3 nucleotide sequence: TGCAGCGTTAAAGACCAGGGTTATGAGCAGTTCTTC. It is translated as CSVKDQGYEQFF.